A single sample is the source of the 10 T cell receptor beta chains below, sequenced in a study of T cells after yellow fever vaccination (dated by TCRdb to about 2019). The treatment or condition label for this specimen denotes: live attenuated yellow fever vaccine strain. Library preparation was by 5' RACE. Instrument used: Illumina HiSeq 2500. Using fastp at Q25 and MiXCR, TCRdb reprocessed the public reads and kept productive beta chains. Each entry merges the rows of one CDR3 protein and shows their most common DNA and genes. This sample is represented by hundreds of thousands of distinct CDR3 sequences; roughly 12% of them were singletons. About 15% of the sample comes from the top ten. The sample was PBMCs, taken on the day of the yellow fever booster vaccination. All receptors derive from a man aged 25-45 years who received the YFV17D yellow fever vaccine.

This clonotype was seen more than once but under ten times. The chain carries TRBV20-1 and TRBJ1-6, with no clear D. Germline V gene data show CDR1 as DFQATT and CDR2 as SNEGSKA (reference sequence). This CDR3 has 14 residues. V lost 4 bases, J lost 7 bases, and 14 bases lay in between. The CDR3 region has the DNA TGCAGTGCTAACCGGCCGGGGATCAATTCACCCCTCCACTTT. Translated, it gives CSANRPGINSPLHF.

V usage is TRBV10-2 and J usage is TRBJ2-7, with D unresolved. Trimming stripped 7 bases from V and 5 bases from J, with 9 bases between. Germline CDR1 WSHSY, CDR2 SAAADI. There are 11 residues in the CDR3. CDR3 DNA sequence: TGCGCCAGCATTGGCTGGGACGAGCAGTACTTC. Protein product: CASIGWDEQYF.

This chain joins TRBV11-2 and TRBJ2-1; 9 bases align to TRBD2. The V gene end was trimmed by 2 bases and the J gene end by 4 bases; junction bases not matched to a gene: 12. This CDR3 contains 18 residues. CDR1 and CDR2 (germline): SGHAT, FQNNGV. The CDR3 reads CASSLPLSTSGSYNEQFF. DNA for the CDR3: TGTGCCAGCAGCTTACCTCTTTCGACTAGCGGCTCTTACAATGAGCAGTTCTTC.

Many counts were recorded for this clonotype. The chain links TRBV6-6 to TRBJ2-7; TRBD1 is a possible D gene (6 bases). V lost 5 bases and J 4 bases, leaving 12 bases between the germline ends. Germline CDR1 and CDR2: MNHNY and SVGAGI (reference sequence). CDR3 size: 13 residues. CDR3 sequence: CASSRRGGYEQYF. The CDR3 DNA sequence: TGTGCCAGCAGTCGAAGAGGGGGATACGAGCAGTACTTC.

This clonotype was observed at least ten times. A junction boundary mismatches the germline segment, possibly from a read error. The V and J genes are TRBV5-1 and TRBJ2-3; D is unclear. Germline loops: CDR1 SGHRS, CDR2 YFSETQ. The CDR3 spans 14 residues. The chain's CDR3 is CASSLGPGTDTQYF. CDR3 nucleotide sequence: TGTGCCAGCAGCTTAGGCCCCGGCACAGATACGCAGTATTTT.

This clonotype was counted between two and nine times. This chain connects TRBV5-4 to TRBJ2-1; no reliable D call. The CDR3 is 15 amino acids. Germline V gene sequence: CDR1 SGHNT, CDR2 YYREEE (reference sequence). V was clipped by 6 bases and J by 9 bases, with 22 bases between them. The CDR3 coding sequence is TGTGCCAGCAACGTAGACCGTACGAATCCGAGTGAGCAGTTCTTC. Its protein is CASNVDRTNPSEQFF. The full variable domain, with the rest looked up from reference TRBV5-4 and TRBJ2-1, is ETGVTQSPTHLIKTRGQQVTLRCSSQSGHNTVSWYQQALGQGPQFIFQYYREEENGRGNFPPRFSGLQFPNYSSELNVNALELDDSALYLCASNVDRTNPSEQFFGPGTRLTVL.

The rearrangement links TRBV20-1 to TRBJ2-7; either TRBD1 or TRBD2 may supply D (5 bases each). Trimming shortened V by 5 bases and J by 3 bases, and 17 bases separated the two germline ends. There are 14 residues in the CDR3. CDR1 is DFQATT and CDR2 is SNEGSKA in the germline V gene (reference sequence). The CDR3 reads CSAELGTSHYEQYF. CDR3 coding DNA: TGCAGTGCTGAATTGGGGACGAGTCACTACGAGCAGTACTTC.

The chain links TRBV7-2 to TRBJ2-3, with TRBD2 identical over 8 bases. The V segment lost 5 bases and the J segment 1 base; nucleotides outside the gene matches: 5. This CDR3 spans 15 amino acids. The germline V gene has CDR1 SGHTA and CDR2 FQGNSA. The CDR3 nucleotides read TGTGCCAGCAGCGCCGGGACTAGAGGCACAGATACGCAGTATTTT. Translated: CASSAGTRGTDTQYF.

This rearrangement joins TRBV14 to TRBJ1-6, with D unresolved. The germline gives CDR1 SGHDN, CDR2 FVKESK. V gave up 4 bases and J gave up 8 bases, with 9 bases separating them. The CDR3 spans 13 residues. The CDR3 DNA reads TGTGCCAGCAGCCCACATTTGGATTCACCCCTCCACTTT. This gives the protein CASSPHLDSPLHF.

A word on this clonotype: At one boundary the junction diverges from the germline segment, which might be a read error. The J gene is TRBJ2-1, the V gene TRBV9; either TRBD1 or TRBD2 may supply D (5 bases each). Germline CDR1 SGDLS, CDR2 YYNGEE. The CDR3 extends over 14 amino acids. CDR3 sequence (DNA): TGTGCCAACAGCGTAGGCTGGGGGAACAATGAGCAGTTCTTC. It encodes CANSVGWGNNEQFF.